The rows below give T cell receptor beta chains drawn from one sample of a study of human T cells and chemical hapten exposure. TCRdb recomputed calls from the RACE reads with MiXCR, one row per CDR3 protein. The table records 49,000 or so distinct CDR3 sequences, about 4.1% of them present only once. The sequenced sample was whole blood. All receptors come from a human donor in good health. Some clones in this sample may be carry-over from other donors' samples. Both conserved end residues are part of each CDR3. D genes are given only for firm matches. The listing skips clone size in some rows; elsewhere it reads once, few, many or a size class.

TRBV29-1	many	TRBD1	TRBJ2-7	TGCAGCGTCCGGGACAGTGCCTACGAGCAGTACTTC	CSVRDSAYEQYF
TRBV29-1	many	TRBD1	TRBJ2-7	TGCAGCGTTGACCGCCAGGGGGACGAGCAGTACTTC	CSVDRQGDEQYF
TRBV28	many	NA	TRBJ1-4	TGTGCCAGCAGTCCCCGATCGTGGCAGAGAACTAATGAAAAACTGTTTTTT	CASSPRSWQRTNEKLFF
TRBV7-9	NA	NA	TRBJ2-7	TGTGCCAGCAGCGCGGAATCCTACGAGCAGTACTTC	CASSAESYEQYF
TRBV4-1	many	NA	TRBJ1-5	TGCGCCAGCAGCCAAGATCGGGGGAATCAGCCCCAGCATTTT	CASSQDRGNQPQHF
TRBV5-1	many	NA	TRBJ2-2	TGCGCCAGCAGCTCCACTTGGGACGGCGCCGGGGAGCTGTTTTTT	CASSSTWDGAGELFF
TRBV28	many	TRBD2	TRBJ2-3	TGTGCCAGCAGTACAAGACTAGCGGGAGGTGCAGATACGCAGTATTTT	CASSTRLAGGADTQYF
TRBV9	many	NA	TRBJ1-6	TGTGCCAGCAGCGTAGAGGCCAATAATTCACCCCTCCACTTT	CASSVEANNSPLHF
TRBV15	many	TRBD1	TRBJ2-5	TGTGCCACCAGCAGGGCCGGACAGGGGCAAGAGACCCAGTACTTC	CATSRAGQGQETQYF
TRBV19	few	NA	TRBJ1-5	TGTGCCAGTAGTATAGATCGGGGGGGTAATCAGCCCCAGCATTTT	CASSIDRGGNQPQHF
TRBV3-1	many	NA	TRBJ1-1	TGTGCCAGCAGCCAAGGCGACAGGAACACTGAAGCTTTCTTT	CASSQGDRNTEAFF
TRBV29-1	many	NA	TRBJ1-4	TGCAGCGTTGGTGGGCAGGGCGAAAAACTGTTTTTT	CSVGGQGEKLFF
TRBV19	NA	TRBD2	TRBJ2-1	TGTGCCAGTAGTATACAGCGGACTAGCGGCCACAATGAGCAGTTCTTC	CASSIQRTSGHNEQFF
TRBV24-1	NA	NA	TRBJ2-7	TGTGCCACCAGTGACTCCACAGCGCCCTACGAGCAGTACTTC	CATSDSTAPYEQYF
TRBV27	many	TRBD2	TRBJ2-1	TGTGCCAGCAGTTTTAGGACTAGCGGGAGTAGGGTTGAGCAGTTCTTC	CASSFRTSGSRVEQFF
TRBV9	many	NA	TRBJ2-2	TGTGCCAGCAGCGTAGCGGGGACCGGGGAGCTGTTTTTT	CASSVAGTGELFF
TRBV12-3/TRBV12-4	many	NA	TRBJ1-2	TGTGCCAGCACCCGGTGGCAGGGTGATGGCTACACCTTC	CASTRWQGDGYTF
TRBV3-1	many	NA	TRBJ2-1	TGTGCCAGCAGCCAGGCTCCAGGCCTCTACTCCTACAATGAGCAGTTCTTC	CASSQAPGLYSYNEQFF
TRBV27	many	TRBD1	TRBJ2-7	TGTGCCAGCAGTAGCTACAGGGGCCCCTACGAGCAGTACTTC	CASSSYRGPYEQYF
TRBV28	NA	NA	TRBJ2-6	TGTGCCAGCAGTTTTGAGGGTTCTGGGGCCAACGTCCTGACTTTC	CASSFEGSGANVLTF
TRBV6-1	many	NA	TRBJ2-7	TGTGCCAGCCTGAAAGCGACTTACGAGCAGTACTTC	CASLKATYEQYF
TRBV3-1	many	TRBD2	TRBJ2-7	TGTGCCAGCAGCCAAGGGAGTCCGGGACTAGCGGGAGGCCGGTCTTTCTACGAGCAGTACTTC	CASSQGSPGLAGGRSFYEQYF
TRBV4-2	many	TRBD2	TRBJ2-7	TGTGCCAGCAGCCAAGACCTAGCGGTCGCCTACGAGCAGTACTTC	CASSQDLAVAYEQYF
TRBV7-2	many	NA	TRBJ2-2	TGTGCCAGCAGCCCCCAACCACACAACACCGGGGAGCTGTTTTTT	CASSPQPHNTGELFF
TRBV27	NA	NA	TRBJ1-1	TGTGCCAGCAGCCTGGCGGCGGGATACACTGAAGCTTTCTTT	CASSLAAGYTEAFF
TRBV3-1	NA	NA	TRBJ2-3	TGTGCCAGCAGCCAAGAAGGTCCAGGGGGGTTGACAGATACGCAGTATTTT	CASSQEGPGGLTDTQYF
TRBV28	NA	NA	TRBJ2-3	TGTGCCAGCAGTTTAGATCGCGGGGGCTCAGATACGCAGTATTTT	CASSLDRGGSDTQYF
TRBV10-3	few	TRBD1	TRBJ1-6	TGTGCCATCACCGGACAGGCTAATTCACCCCTCCACTTT	CAITGQANSPLHF
TRBV27	many	NA	TRBJ1-5	TGTGCCAGCAGTTTAGGGCCTGGGCCCCAGCATTTT	CASSLGPGPQHF
TRBV12-3/TRBV12-4	many	NA	TRBJ2-7	TGTGCCAGCAGTTTATGGGACACTGGCGAGCAGTACTTC	CASSLWDTGEQYF
TRBV16	many	NA	TRBJ1-5	TGTGCCAGCAGCCCACAGGGAGGACAGCCCCAGCATTTT	CASSPQGGQPQHF
TRBV27	NA	NA	TRBJ2-7	TGTGCCAGCAGTTCAACCGGGGCTAGCAGGAGTTACGAGCAGTACTTC	CASSSTGASRSYEQYF
TRBV9	many	TRBD2	TRBJ2-7	TGTGCCAGCAGCAAAACTCTAGCGGGAGTTAACGAGCAGTACTTC	CASSKTLAGVNEQYF
TRBV2	many	NA	TRBJ2-3	TGTGCCAGCATCAACGTTGGAGATACGCAGTATTTT	CASINVGDTQYF
TRBV20-1	many	NA	TRBJ1-4	TGCAGTGCTAGAGATAGAGGGGAGGAAAAACTGTTTTTT	CSARDRGEEKLFF
TRBV7-8	many	NA	TRBJ2-3	TGTGCCAGCAGCTTCAGTCGCCAGCCGGCAGATACGCAGTATTTT	CASSFSRQPADTQYF
TRBV19	NA	NA	TRBJ1-1	TGTGCCAGTAGTCTCTATGGGCCCCTAAACACTGAAGCTTTCTTT	CASSLYGPLNTEAFF
TRBV5-6	many	NA	TRBJ2-7	TGTGCCAGCAGCTTGTCGGGGGTGGGGTCGGGCTCCTACGAGCAGTACTTC	CASSLSGVGSGSYEQYF
TRBV4-1	many	TRBD2	TRBJ2-1	TGCGCCAGCAGCCCGACCGGGACTAGAAGTAATGAGCAGTTCTTC	CASSPTGTRSNEQFF
TRBV12-3/TRBV12-4	many	TRBD1	TRBJ1-1	TGTGCCAGCAGCGTCGACAGGGTCGGCACTGAAGCTTTCTTT	CASSVDRVGTEAFF
TRBV24-1	NA	TRBD2	TRBJ2-3	TGTGCCACCAGTGACGCCGGGGGGTCAAGGAACACAGATACGCAGTATTTT	CATSDAGGSRNTDTQYF